This entry lists 21 T cell receptor beta chains sequenced from one sample in a study of T-cell reconstitution after alpha-beta-depleted transplantation in children. Unique molecular identifiers were incorporated into the prepared TCRbeta library. TCRdb reprocessed the PCR reads with MiXCR, giving one entry per CDR3 protein. The profile covers approximately 250,000 distinct CDR3 sequences, with roughly 25% appearing a single time and about 2.8% taken by the ten largest. Sequences were derived from PBMCs, sampled before TCRalphabeta/CD19-depleted stem cell transplant. Every receptor here comes from a girl aged 2 to 10 with Fanconi anemia, due to receive a stem cell transplant.

V usage is TRBV6-2 or TRBV6-3 and J usage is TRBJ2-1, with unresolved D. V lost 8 bases, J lost 2 bases, and 16 bases lay in between. The CDR3 runs 15 residues. Germline V lookup: CDR1 MNHEY, CDR2 SVGEGT. The CDR3 DNA sequence: TGTGCCAGCGGAGCTACAGAGATTGCCTACAATGAGCAGTTCTTC. Protein product: CASGATEIAYNEQFF.

The chain combines TRBV20-1 with TRBJ2-3; D ambiguous. The germline gives CDR1 DFQATT, CDR2 SNEGSKA (reference sequence). The V gene lost 3 bases and the J gene lost 2 bases, with 15 bases spanning the gap. The CDR3 covers 15 residues. DNA for the CDR3: TGCAGTGCTAGTAAGGACGGATCGTCCACAGATACGCAGTATTTT. Protein product: CSASKDGSSTDTQYF.

The sample holds many counts of this clonotype. The chain couples TRBV7-3 to TRBJ2-1; 7 bases line up with TRBD1. This CDR3 contains 14 residues. Per germline, CDR1 SGHTA and CDR2 FQGTGA. V shed 5 bases and J 8 bases; nucleotides not matched to a gene: 9. CDR3 sequence reads: CASSHRDSKDEQFF. The CDR3 bases are TGTGCCAGCAGCCATCGGGACAGTAAAGATGAGCAGTTCTTC.

A few counts support this clonotype. The chain links TRBV20-1 to TRBJ2-3; 8 bases are shared with TRBD2. The CDR3 loop spans 15 amino acids. V lost 1 base, J lost 2 bases, and 5 bases stayed unmatched. CDR1 DFQATT and CDR2 SNEGSKA come from the germline V gene (reference sequence). For the CDR3, the DNA is TGCAGTGCTAGAGGTAGCGGGGACCACACAGATACGCAGTATTTT. Its translation is CSARGSGDHTDTQYF.

Only a few counts were recorded for this clonotype. The chain joins TRBV28 to TRBJ2-5; maybe TRBD2 (5 bases). This CDR3 is built from 15 residues. Germline CDR1 MDHEN, CDR2 SYDVKM. Trimming took off 6 bases at V and 9 bases at J, with 23 bases between the two ends. The DNA for the CDR3 is TGTGCCAGCAGCGCCGGACTTCGTGCCTCTCCCCCCCAGTACTTC. Its protein product is CASSAGLRASPPQYF.

Here the CDR3 reads CASSGTGSYGYTF. In DNA form, the CDR3 reads TGCGCCAGCAGTGGTACAGGGAGCTATGGCTACACCTTC. J is TRBJ1-2 and V is TRBV10-2; possibly TRBD1 for D (6 bases). The CDR3 is 13 amino acids. Per the germline V gene, CDR1 is WSHSY and CDR2 is SAAADI. Trimming took off 4 bases at V and 4 bases at J, with 10 bases between the two ends.

V is TRBV20-1 and J is TRBJ2-1; 10 bases map to TRBD2. The V and J ends lost 0 bases and 1 base, in that order; junction bases with no gene match: 9. Germline loops: CDR1 DFQATT, CDR2 SNEGSKA (reference sequence). The CDR3 has 18 amino acids. The CDR3 bases are TGCAGTGCTAGAGATCCCAAGACTAGCGGGCTTTCCTACAATGAGCAGTTCTTC. Protein sequence: CSARDPKTSGLSYNEQFF.

This clonotype appeared many times. J is TRBJ1-6 and V is TRBV12-3 or TRBV12-4, with D unclear. V was clipped by 2 bases and J by 6 bases, with 5 bases between them. The CDR3 covers 13 residues. CDR3 in DNA: TGTGCCAGCAGTTTACGACCTAATTCACCCCTCCACTTT. It yields the protein CASSLRPNSPLHF.

This clonotype was seen only a few times. The rearrangement joins TRBV7-6 to TRBJ2-7, with TRBD2 matching 8 bases. Germline V gives CDR1 SGHVS, CDR2 FNYEAQ. After removal of 0 bases from V and 2 bases from J, the junction contained 3 bases not matched to a gene. CDR3 length: 15 amino acids. In DNA form, the CDR3 reads TGTGCCAGCAGCTTAGCCGGGACTAGGGCCTACGAGCAGTACTTC. Its protein product is CASSLAGTRAYEQYF.

Many counts were recorded for this clonotype. The J gene is TRBJ2-3, the V gene TRBV20-1; TRBD2 agrees at 9 bases. The CDR3 has 16 amino acids. The germline V gene has CDR1 DFQATT and CDR2 SNEGSKA (reference sequence). J lost 1 base, V lost 1 base, and 6 bases had no gene match. This CDR3 is CSARVLGLARTDTQYF. The CDR3 DNA is TGCAGTGCTAGAGTACTGGGACTAGCCCGCACAGATACGCAGTATTTT.

The rearrangement uses TRBV30 and TRBJ2-7; the D gene is possibly TRBD2 (6 bases). Germline V gives CDR1 GTSNPN, CDR2 SVGIG (reference sequence). V was trimmed by 0 bases and J by 2 bases, leaving 11 bases between them. The CDR3 sequence is 14 residues long. This CDR3 reads CAWSVDGGAYEQYF. CDR3 sequence (DNA): TGTGCCTGGAGTGTAGACGGAGGGGCCTACGAGCAGTACTTC.

Many counts were recorded for this clonotype. The CDR3 sequence is CSARDGQDYGYTF. The CDR3 region has the DNA TGCAGTGCTAGAGATGGACAGGACTATGGCTACACCTTC. The rearrangement joins TRBV20-1 to TRBJ1-2, with TRBD1 identical over 7 bases. The J segment lost 3 bases and the V segment lost 0 bases, leaving 1 base of the junction unmatched. The CDR3 is 13 residues long. Germline CDR1 and CDR2: DFQATT and SNEGSKA (reference sequence).

This clonotype has a handful of counts. The chain is built from TRBV20-1 and TRBJ2-2; a weak D match, TRBD1 (5 bases). With 3 bases removed from V and 3 bases from J, the gap between germline ends came to 11 bases. This CDR3 spans 14 amino acids. CDR1 DFQATT and CDR2 SNEGSKA come from the germline V gene (reference sequence). CDR3 region: CSASSGMDTGELFF. CDR3 nucleotides: TGCAGTGCTAGCTCAGGGATGGACACCGGGGAGCTGTTTTTT.

This chain uses TRBV5-1 with TRBJ2-7; 10 bases fit TRBD2. Unmatched junction bases numbered 5, after V lost 0 bases and J lost 5 bases. CDR3 length: 15 amino acids. Germline-derived CDR1 and CDR2 are SGHRS and YFSETQ. The CDR3: CASSLVASGSNEQYF. In nucleotides, the CDR3 is TGCGCCAGCAGCTTGGTGGCTAGCGGGAGTAACGAGCAGTACTTC. Variable domain in full (rest from reference TRBV5-1 and TRBJ2-7): KAGVTQTPRYLIKTRGQQVTLSCSPISGHRSVSWYQQTPGQGLQFLFEYFSETQRNKGNFPGRFSGRQFSNSRSEMNVSTLELGDSALYLCASSLVASGSNEQYFGPGTRLTVT.

This clonotype has ten or more counts. This rearrangement joins TRBV20-1 to TRBJ2-7; the D is unclear. The CDR3 extends over 13 amino acids. From germline, CDR1 is DFQATT and CDR2 SNEGSKA (reference sequence). The ends were cut back, 8 bases at V and 3 bases at J, with 17 bases in the middle. CDR3 sequence (DNA): TGCAGTCCCTCCACAAGCGCGAACTACGAGCAGTACTTC. It yields the protein CSPSTSANYEQYF.

V is TRBV29-1 and J is TRBJ2-7, with D hard to call. With 1 base removed from V and 2 bases from J, the gap between germline ends came to 9 bases. Germline loops: CDR1 SQVTM, CDR2 ANQGSEA. The CDR3 contains 13 residues. CDR3 sequence (DNA): TGCAGCGTTGAAGGAATGCACGCCTACGAGCAGTACTTC. Its protein product is CSVEGMHAYEQYF.

There are many counts of this clonotype. The chain recombines TRBV5-1 with TRBJ2-1; tentatively, D is TRBD1 (6 bases). Germline V gene sequence: CDR1 SGHRS, CDR2 YFSETQ. The CDR3 is 12 residues long. Trimming took off 3 bases at V and 11 bases at J, with 12 bases between the two ends. In DNA, the CDR3 is TGCGCCAGCAGCTCAGAAGACAGGAAGCAGTTCTTC. Translation gives CASSSEDRKQFF.

The J gene is TRBJ2-1, the V gene TRBV10-2; 14 bases fit TRBD2. Germline-derived CDR1 and CDR2 are WSHSY and SAAADI. This CDR3 region has 16 residues. V lost 4 bases and J lost 6; bases outside the gene matches: 5. The CDR3 region is CASSGPGTSGSNEQFF. CDR3 bases: TGCGCCAGCAGTGGTCCCGGGACTAGCGGGAGCAATGAGCAGTTCTTC.

The chain employs TRBV7-3 and TRBJ2-3; no definite D call. Trimming took 3 bases from V and 2 from J, leaving 12 bases between them. The V gene's germline CDR1 is SGHTA and CDR2 FQGTGA. The CDR3 is 15 amino acids. The DNA of the CDR3 is TGTGCCAGCAGCTTCGCCAGCAGCCCCACAGATACGCAGTATTTT. This translates into CASSFASSPTDTQYF.

This clonotype occurred a few times. J is TRBJ2-1 and V is TRBV18, with D tentatively TRBD2 (5 bases). Germline V gene data show CDR1 as KGHSH and CDR2 as LQKENI. The CDR3 totals 14 residues. Trimming removed 3 bases from V and 4 bases from J, with 10 bases in between. DNA for the CDR3: TGTGCCAGCTCACCGGACTGGTCGTACAATGAGCAGTTCTTC. Translated, it gives CASSPDWSYNEQFF.

This clonotype was recorded a few times. The chain couples TRBV15 to TRBJ1-1; D call uncertain. The CDR3 is 14 amino acids. The germline V gene encodes CDR1 LNHNV and CDR2 YYDKDF (reference sequence). Trimming left V 3 bases short and J 0 bases short, with 8 bases between. CDR3 coding DNA: TGTGCCACCAGCAGGACGGCTGTGAACACTGAAGCTTTCTTT. Translating gives CATSRTAVNTEAFF.